This T cell receptor beta chain came from a study of persistence of HIV-infected CD4 T cells. Across the whole study: Suppressive ART had lasted a median of around eight years. Blood samples, up to about 200 mL, came from multiple time points, except two leukapheresis donors sampled once.

The immunoSEQ assay was version 4, run in survey mode. Produced via immunoSEQ multiplex PCR; TCRdb's table is partial and in-frame only. The sample lists tens of thousands of clones, 88% occurring once. Anti-CD3/anti-CD28 beads served as a nonspecific positive control stimulus. Responding CD4+ T cells were sorted by upregulation of both CD40 ligand and CD69. CD8+ T cells were removed from PBMCs prior to stimulation. Study conclusions and caveats: Degenerate expanded CDR3beta sequences were enriched among CMV- and Gag-responding cells.

As concerns this clone: The antigen is undetermined.

CDR3 length: 13 amino acids. With V trimmed by 9 bases and J by 0 bases, 4 bases remained unmatched. Looked up from germline, CDR1 is MNHEY and CDR2 is SVGAGI. The starting material was CD4+ T cells sorted from PBMCs after roughly 20-hour stimulation, obtained from a patient who received antiretroviral therapy. The chain uses TRBV6-5 and TRBJ2-7; 8 bases align to TRBD2. This TCR came from an adult woman with HIV who was CMV-seropositive. This CDR3 is CASGLAVSYEQYV. The CDR3 DNA sequence: TGTGCCAGTGGACTAGCAGTCTCCTACGAGCAGTACGTC.